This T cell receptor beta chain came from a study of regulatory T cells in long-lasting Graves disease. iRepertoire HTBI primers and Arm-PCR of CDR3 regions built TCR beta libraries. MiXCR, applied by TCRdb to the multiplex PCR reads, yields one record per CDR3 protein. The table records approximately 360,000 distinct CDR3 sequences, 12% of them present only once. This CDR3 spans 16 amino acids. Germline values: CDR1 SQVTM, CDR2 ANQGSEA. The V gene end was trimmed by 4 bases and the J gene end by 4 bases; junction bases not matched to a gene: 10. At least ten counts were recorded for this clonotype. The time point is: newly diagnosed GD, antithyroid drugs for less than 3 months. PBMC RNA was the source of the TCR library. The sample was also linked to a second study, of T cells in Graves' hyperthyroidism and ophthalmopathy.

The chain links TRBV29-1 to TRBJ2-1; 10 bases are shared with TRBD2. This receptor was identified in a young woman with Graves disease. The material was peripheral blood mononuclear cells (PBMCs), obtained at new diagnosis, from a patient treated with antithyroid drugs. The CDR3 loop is CSVALSGRAGYNEQFF. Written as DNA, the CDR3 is TGCAGCGTTGCCTTGAGCGGGAGGGCCGGGTACAATGAGCAGTTCTTC.